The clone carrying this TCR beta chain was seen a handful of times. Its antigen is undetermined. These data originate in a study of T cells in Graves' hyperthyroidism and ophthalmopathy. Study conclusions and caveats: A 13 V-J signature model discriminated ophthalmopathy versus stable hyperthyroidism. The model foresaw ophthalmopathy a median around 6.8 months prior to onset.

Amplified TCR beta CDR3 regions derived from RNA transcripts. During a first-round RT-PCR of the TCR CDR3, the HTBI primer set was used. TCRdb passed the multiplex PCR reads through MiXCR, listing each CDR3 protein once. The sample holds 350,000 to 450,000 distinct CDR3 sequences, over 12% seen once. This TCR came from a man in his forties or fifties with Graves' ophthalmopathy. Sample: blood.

CDR3: CASSLEWDTQYF. DNA of the CDR3: TGTGCCAGCAGCTTAGAGTGGGATACGCAGTATTTT. The gene calls are TRBV11-2 and TRBJ2-3; D unresolved. Germline V gives CDR1 SGHAT, CDR2 FQNNGV. Trimming removed 0 bases at V and 6 bases at J, with 4 bases between. CDR3 length equals 12 residues.